Following are 17 T cell receptor beta chains from one sample sequenced in a study of early T cells in non-severe SARS-CoV-2 infection. In TCRdb, the 5' RACE reads were re-called with MiXCR into one record per CDR3 protein. The sample includes tens of thousands of distinct CDR3 sequences, around 14% of them seen just once. The material sequenced was whole blood, taken at baseline. All receptors derive from an adult who was a healthcare worker with PCR-confirmed SARS-CoV-2 infection or an uninfected control (not recorded which).

This clonotype was seen a few times. V is TRBV21-1 and J is TRBJ2-7; the table's D gene call, TRBD2, was not cross checked with the DNA. TRBV21-1 is labeled a pseudogene. This CDR3 comprises 12 residues. The CDR3 nucleotides are TGCCACGGGACTAGCAGGCCTGGGGAGCAGTACTTC. Its translation is CHGTSRPGEQYF.

This clonotype was seen only a few times. This rearrangement joins TRBV7-9 to TRBJ2-5, with TRBD2 as a possible D gene (5 bases). Germline CDR1 and CDR2: SEHNR and FQNEAQ (reference sequence). CDR3 size: 10 residues. The V end was cut by 11 bases, the J end by 5 bases, with 9 bases between. The CDR3 nucleotides read TGTGCCTCCACGGGGGAGACCCAGTACTTC. It encodes CASTGETQYF.

This clonotype was picked up a small number of times. The chain's CDR3 is CASSQPGQGPEQYF. The CDR3 DNA is TGTGCCAGCAGCCAACCGGGACAGGGCCCCGAGCAGTACTTC. The rearrangement links TRBV4-2 to TRBJ2-7, with TRBD1 identical over 9 bases. This CDR3 contains 14 residues. J gave up 6 bases and V 2 bases, and 5 bases lay outside the gene matches. From germline, CDR1 is LGHNA and CDR2 YNFKEQ.

V usage is TRBV4-2 and J usage is TRBJ2-5; the D gene could be TRBD1 or TRBD2 (6 bases each). There are 14 residues in the CDR3. V lost 1 base and J 5 bases, leaving 11 bases between the germline ends. Per the germline V gene, CDR1 is LGHNA and CDR2 is YNFKEQ. The CDR3 region is CASSQVRGGETQYF. CDR3 nucleotides: TGTGCCAGCAGCCAAGTCAGGGGAGGTGAGACCCAGTACTTC.

Many counts were recorded for this clonotype. This chain joins TRBV30 and TRBJ2-7; the D call may be TRBD1 or TRBD2 (5 bases each). The CDR3 extends over 16 amino acids. The ends were cut back, 4 bases at V and 2 bases at J, with 21 bases in the middle. CDR1 GTSNPN and CDR2 SVGIG come from the germline V gene (reference sequence). The CDR3 DNA sequence: TGTGCCTGGACCACCGGTGGTTCGGGGCAAACCTACGAGCAGTACTTC. Translated, it gives CAWTTGGSGQTYEQYF.

The chain carries TRBV12-5 and TRBJ2-5; no definite D call. V lost 1 base and J 5 bases, leaving 8 bases between the germline ends. The CDR3 covers 13 residues. Per germline, CDR1 LGHNT and CDR2 FRNRAP. The CDR3 sequence: CASGLEVLETQYF. The DNA of the CDR3 is TGTGCTAGTGGTTTGGAAGTTCTGGAGACCCAGTACTTC. The full variable domain, its missing parts supplied by reference TRBV12-5 and TRBJ2-5, is DARVTQTPRHKVTEMGQEVTMRCQPILGHNTVFWYRQTMMQGLELLAYFRNRAPLDDSGMPKDRFSAEMPDATLATLKIQPSEPRDSAVYFCASGLEVLETQYFGPGTRLLVL.

This clonotype has a count of ten or more. The J gene is TRBJ2-4, the V gene TRBV9; D possibly corresponds to TRBD2 (5 bases). Per germline, CDR1 SGDLS and CDR2 YYNGEE. This CDR3 is 16 amino acids long. V gave up 4 bases and J gave up 0 bases, with 14 bases separating them. The CDR3 sequence is CASSRDAGIAKNIQYF. CDR3 nucleotide sequence: TGTGCCAGCAGCAGAGATGCCGGGATAGCCAAAAACATTCAGTACTTC.

V usage is TRBV18 and J usage is TRBJ2-2, with D possibly matching TRBD2 (5 bases). CDR1 and CDR2 (germline): KGHSH, LQKENI. Between the trimmed V and J ends, which lost 1 base and 6 bases, there was a span of 15 bases. The CDR3 covers 16 residues. This CDR3 reads CASSPHTSGSAGELFF. The CDR3 coding sequence is TGTGCCAGCTCACCACATACATCGGGGAGCGCCGGGGAGCTGTTTTTT.

This chain joins TRBV30 and TRBJ1-1; D not certain. Looked up from germline, CDR1 is GTSNPN and CDR2 is SVGIG (reference sequence). CDR3 size: 14 residues. V was cut by 2 bases and J by 1 base, with 11 bases left in between. CDR3 coding DNA: TGTGCCTGGAGTTTAACAGTGAAGAACACTGAAGCTTTCTTT. This translates into CAWSLTVKNTEAFF.

The chain employs TRBV29-1 and TRBJ2-7, with 7 bases that match TRBD1. This CDR3 spans 12 amino acids. V lost 4 bases, J lost 3 bases, and 3 bases stayed unmatched. Germline V gene lookup returns CDR1 SQVTM and CDR2 ANQGSEA. The CDR3 bases are TGCAGCGTTGTAGGGGGCGACTACGAGCAGTACTTC. It is translated as CSVVGGDYEQYF.

This clonotype appeared many times. The rearrangement links TRBV6-8 to TRBJ1-5; possibly TRBD1 for D (5 bases). The germline V gene has CDR1 MNHGY and CDR2 SAAAGT. This CDR3 region has 11 residues. With 6 bases removed from V and 7 bases from J, the gap between germline ends came to 7 bases. The CDR3 DNA reads as TGTGCCAGCAGGGGGGGACAGCCCCAGCATTTT. This gives the protein CASRGGQPQHF.

This clonotype was picked up many times. This sequence joins TRBV14 and TRBJ2-5, with a possible D match to TRBD1 (5 bases). V was trimmed by 4 bases and J by 4 bases, leaving 16 bases between them. Germline V gene lookup returns CDR1 SGHDN and CDR2 FVKESK. The CDR3 length is 15 residues. In nucleotides, the CDR3 is TGTGCCAGCAGCCCTCGTTCCAGGGATCGAGAGACCCAGTACTTC. Translated: CASSPRSRDRETQYF.

The V gene is TRBV7-9, the J gene TRBJ2-1; possibly TRBD2 for D (6 bases). The CDR3 has 13 amino acids. The germline V gene has CDR1 SEHNR and CDR2 FQNEAQ (reference sequence). The V and J ends lost 6 bases and 9 bases respectively, with 15 bases between them. The CDR3 bases are TGTGCCAGCAGGGGGACTCCTCTGGGTGAGCAGTTCTTC. Translated: CASRGTPLGEQFF. The whole variable domain, filled in from reference TRBV7-9 and TRBJ2-1, reads DTGVSQNPRHKITKRGQNVTFRCDPISEHNRLYWYRQTLGQGPEFLTYFQNEAQLEKSRLLSDRFSAERPKGSFSTLEIQRTEQGDSAMYLCASRGTPLGEQFFGPGTRLTVL.

The V call is TRBV5-4, the J call TRBJ1-1, with 10 bases that match TRBD1. CDR3 size: 14 residues. Germline values: CDR1 SGHNT, CDR2 YYREEE (reference sequence). V was pared by 5 bases and J by 4 bases, with 5 bases of the junction left unmatched. CDR3 nucleotides: TGTGCCAGCAGGCGGGACAGGGGAAGCACTGAAGCTTTCTTT. Its protein is CASRRDRGSTEAFF.

This clonotype was picked up a small number of times. The rearrangement joins TRBV11-3 to TRBJ2-1; 10 bases fit TRBD1. Germline V gives CDR1 SGHNT, CDR2 YENEEA. CDR3 length equals 15 residues. Trimming removed 0 bases from V and 7 bases from J; junction bases left unmatched: 3. CDR3 sequence: CASSLERGQGNEQFF. CDR3 nucleotide sequence: TGTGCCAGCAGCTTAGAACGGGGACAGGGGAATGAGCAGTTCTTC. Full variable domain (remainder filled in from reference TRBV11-3 and TRBJ2-1): EAGVVQSPRYKIIEKKQPVAFWCNPISGHNTLYWYLQNLGQGPELLIRYENEEAVDDSQLPKDRFSAERLKGVDSTLKIQPAELGDSAVYLCASSLERGQGNEQFFGPGTRLTVL.

A few counts support this clonotype. The chain has TRBV11-1 and TRBJ2-7; the match to TRBD2 covers 12 bases. CDR3 size: 16 residues. The germline V gene encodes CDR1 SGHAT and CDR2 FQDESV (reference sequence). Germline trimming cut 5 bases from V and 3 bases from J; bases unmatched to any gene: 8. The CDR3 is CASSHRTSGDRYEQYF. The CDR3 bases are TGTGCCAGCAGCCACCGGACTAGCGGGGACCGCTACGAGCAGTACTTC. Full variable domain (rest looked up from reference TRBV11-1 and TRBJ2-7): EAEVAQSPRYKITEKSQAVAFWCDPISGHATLYWYRQILGQGPELLVQFQDESVVDDSQLPKDRFSAERLKGVDSTLKIQPAELGDSAMYLCASSHRTSGDRYEQYFGPGTRLTVT.

The chain is built from TRBV12-3 or TRBV12-4 and TRBJ2-5; 8 positions match TRBD1. The CDR3 extends over 14 amino acids. V shed 5 bases, J shed 3 bases, and the junction held 5 bases outside the gene matches. DNA for the CDR3: TGTGCCAGCAGTGTCCACAGGGGGAAAGAGACCCAGTACTTC. Translation: CASSVHRGKETQYF.